The 8 T cell receptor beta chains reported below all come from one sample, sequenced in a study of T cell clonotyping in hematopoietic cell transplantation. The repertoire was sequenced with immunoSEQ multiplex PCR; TCRdb's copy has only in-frame clones and lacks some. The sample lists under 20,000 clones; 60% to 80% were seen once. The time point: recipient sample about 28 days before transplant, after cytoreduction. The specimen was peripheral blood mononuclear cells, collected before stem cell transplant. All receptors derive from a man in his 60s with acute myeloid leukemia. Some clones in this sample may be carry-over from other donors' samples.

The chain uses TRBV5-4 and TRBJ1-4; D gene uncertain. The CDR3 covers 14 residues. CDR1 is SGHNT and CDR2 is YYREEE in the germline V gene (reference sequence). Trimming pared 2 bases from V and 4 bases from J, leaving 9 bases between. The CDR3 loop reads CASSFDKYNEKLFF. The CDR3 DNA is TGTGCCAGCAGCTTCGATAAGTATAATGAAAAACTGTTTTTT.

V gene TRBV11-1 combines with J gene TRBJ1-1; a weak D match, TRBD1 (5 bases). V lost 5 bases, J lost 8 bases, and 9 bases lay in between. Germline values: CDR1 SGHAT, CDR2 FQDESV (reference sequence). This CDR3 has 11 residues. CDR3 DNA: TGTGCCAGCAGCCTGGGGGGGGAAGCTTTCTTT. This encodes CASSLGGEAFF.

The rearrangement joins TRBV10-3 to TRBJ1-3, with a weak D call TRBD1 (5 bases). Germline CDR1 is ENHRY and CDR2 is SYGVKD. V shed 7 bases and J shed 0 bases, with 7 bases lying between them. The CDR3 spans 13 residues. CDR3 bases: TGTGCCATCAAAGGGGACTCTGGAAACACCATATATTTT. This codes for CAIKGDSGNTIYF.

The chain recombines TRBV27 with TRBJ1-4; D is uncertain. The V end lost 6 bases, the J end lost 6 bases, and 17 bases lay between the germline ends. This CDR3 comprises 15 residues. Per germline, CDR1 MNHEY and CDR2 SMNVEV (reference sequence). Here the CDR3 reads CASSPFFGRHEKLFF. CDR3 sequence (DNA): TGTGCCAGCAGCCCCTTTTTCGGACGGCATGAAAAACTGTTTTTT.

V is TRBV6-1 and J is TRBJ1-5; D possibly corresponds to TRBD1 (5 bases). Germline CDR1 is MNHNS and CDR2 is SASEGT. The CDR3 has 16 amino acids. V was clipped by 1 base and J by 5 bases, with 15 bases between them. The CDR3 reads CASSEVLVQGDQPQHF. The DNA of the CDR3 is TGTGCCAGCAGTGAAGTTCTAGTGCAGGGCGATCAGCCCCAGCATTTT.

This chain joins TRBV5-6 and TRBJ2-5, with unresolved D. Germline V gene sequence: CDR1 SGHDT, CDR2 YYEEEE. The CDR3 loop spans 15 amino acids. With 0 bases removed from V and 3 bases from J, the gap between germline ends came to 12 bases. The chain's CDR3 is CASSLVTGVEETQYF. CDR3 bases: TGTGCCAGCAGCTTGGTGACGGGCGTGGAAGAGACCCAGTACTTC.

This clone has a single count. The chain joins TRBV4-3 to TRBJ2-3; the match to TRBD2 covers 8 bases. CDR1 and CDR2 from the germline V gene are LGHNA and YSLEER. V lost 4 bases, J lost 4 bases, and 7 bases stayed unmatched. The length of the CDR3 is 15 residues. The CDR3 coding sequence is TGCGCCAGCAGCCTCTCTAGCGGGCTGGCAGATACGCAGTATTTT. Translation: CASSLSSGLADTQYF.

This chain links TRBV5-1 with TRBJ1-2; 7 bases align to TRBD1. The CDR3 extends over 19 amino acids. Trimming removed 7 bases from V and 7 bases from J; junction bases left unmatched: 28. Germline V gives CDR1 SGHRS, CDR2 YFSETQ. This CDR3 reads CASFKGLLDRVGGDRGYTF. The CDR3 DNA sequence: TGCGCCAGCTTTAAGGGATTACTTGACAGGGTCGGAGGGGATCGTGGCTACACCTTC.